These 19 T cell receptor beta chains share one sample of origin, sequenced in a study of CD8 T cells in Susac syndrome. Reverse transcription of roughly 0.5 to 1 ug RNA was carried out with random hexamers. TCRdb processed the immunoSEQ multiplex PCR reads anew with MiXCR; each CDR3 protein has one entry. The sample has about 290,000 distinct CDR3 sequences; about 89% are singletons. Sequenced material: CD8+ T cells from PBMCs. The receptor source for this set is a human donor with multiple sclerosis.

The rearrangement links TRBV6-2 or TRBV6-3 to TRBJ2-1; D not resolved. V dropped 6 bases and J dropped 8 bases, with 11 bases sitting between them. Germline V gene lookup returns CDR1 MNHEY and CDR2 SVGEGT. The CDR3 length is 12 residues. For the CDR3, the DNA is TGTGCCAGCAGCGTAATCGTCGATGAGCAGTTCTTC. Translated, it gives CASSVIVDEQFF.

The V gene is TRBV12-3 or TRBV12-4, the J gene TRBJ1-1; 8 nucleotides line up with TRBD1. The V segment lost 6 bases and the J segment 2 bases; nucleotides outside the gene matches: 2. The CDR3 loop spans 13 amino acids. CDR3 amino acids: CASSQGANTEAFF. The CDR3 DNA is TGTGCCAGCAGCCAGGGGGCAAACACTGAAGCTTTCTTT.

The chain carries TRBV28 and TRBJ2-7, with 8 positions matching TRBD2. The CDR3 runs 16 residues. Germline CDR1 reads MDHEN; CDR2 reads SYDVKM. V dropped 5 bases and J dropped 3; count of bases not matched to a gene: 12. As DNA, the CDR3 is TGTGCCAGCAGTCACCGCTCGGGCGGGGGGTTCTACGAGCAGTACTTC. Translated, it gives CASSHRSGGGFYEQYF.

The CDR3 bases are TGTGCCAGCAACCACTGGGGACTAGCGGGAGGGCCCGGAGGGACCCAGTACTTC. Translation gives CASNHWGLAGGPGGTQYF. The genes are TRBV28 and TRBJ2-5; 16 bases align to TRBD2. The CDR3 sequence is 18 residues long. Germline V CDR1 and CDR2: MDHEN, SYDVKM. Trimming removed 7 bases from V and 7 bases from J; junction bases left unmatched: 15.

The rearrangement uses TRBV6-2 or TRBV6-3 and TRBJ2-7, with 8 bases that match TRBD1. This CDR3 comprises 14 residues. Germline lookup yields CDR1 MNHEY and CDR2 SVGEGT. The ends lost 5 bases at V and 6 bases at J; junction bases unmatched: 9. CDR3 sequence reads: CASSGLHRGTEQYF. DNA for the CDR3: TGTGCCAGCAGTGGCCTTCACAGGGGGACCGAGCAGTACTTC.

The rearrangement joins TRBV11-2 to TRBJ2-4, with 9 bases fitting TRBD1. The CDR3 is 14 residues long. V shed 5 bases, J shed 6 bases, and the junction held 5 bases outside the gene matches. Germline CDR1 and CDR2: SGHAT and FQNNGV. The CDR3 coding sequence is TGTGCCAGCAGCCCAACAGGGGGCGGAAACATTCAGTACTTC. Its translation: CASSPTGGGNIQYF.

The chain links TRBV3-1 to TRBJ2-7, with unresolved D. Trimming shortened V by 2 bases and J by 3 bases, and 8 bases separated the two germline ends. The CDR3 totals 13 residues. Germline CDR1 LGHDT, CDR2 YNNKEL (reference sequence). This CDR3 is CASSQRLRYEQYF. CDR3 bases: TGTGCCAGCAGCCAACGCCTCCGCTACGAGCAGTACTTC.

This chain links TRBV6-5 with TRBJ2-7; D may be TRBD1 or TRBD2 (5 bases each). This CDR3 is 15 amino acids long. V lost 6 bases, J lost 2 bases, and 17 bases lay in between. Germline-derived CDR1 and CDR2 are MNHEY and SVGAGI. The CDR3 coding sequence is TGTGCCAGCAGCCCCCTGAGGGGCCGCCCCTACGAGCAGTACTTC. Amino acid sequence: CASSPLRGRPYEQYF.

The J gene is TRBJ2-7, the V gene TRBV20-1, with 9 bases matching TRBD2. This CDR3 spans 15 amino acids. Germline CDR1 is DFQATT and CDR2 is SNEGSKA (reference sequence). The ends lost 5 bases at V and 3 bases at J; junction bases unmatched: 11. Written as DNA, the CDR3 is TGCAGTGCTCCCCCTGCAGGTAGCGGGAGCTACGAGCAGTACTTC. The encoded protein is CSAPPAGSGSYEQYF.

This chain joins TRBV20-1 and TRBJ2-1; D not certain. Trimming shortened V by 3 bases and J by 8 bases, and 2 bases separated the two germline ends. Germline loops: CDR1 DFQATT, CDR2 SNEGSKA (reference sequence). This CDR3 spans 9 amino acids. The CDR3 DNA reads TGCAGTGCTAGTCATGAGCAGTTCTTC. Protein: CSASHEQFF.

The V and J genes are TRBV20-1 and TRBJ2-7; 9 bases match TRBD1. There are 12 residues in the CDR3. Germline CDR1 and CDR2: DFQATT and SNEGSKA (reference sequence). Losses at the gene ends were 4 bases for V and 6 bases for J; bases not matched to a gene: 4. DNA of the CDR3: TGCAGTGCTACGGGGACAGGGTTCGAGCAGTACTTC. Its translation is CSATGTGFEQYF.

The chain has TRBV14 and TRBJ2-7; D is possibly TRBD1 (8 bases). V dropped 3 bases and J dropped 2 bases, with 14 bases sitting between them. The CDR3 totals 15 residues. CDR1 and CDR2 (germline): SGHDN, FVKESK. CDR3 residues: CASSQRQGRAYEQYF. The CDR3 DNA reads TGTGCCAGCAGCCAGCGACAGGGGAGGGCCTACGAGCAGTACTTC.

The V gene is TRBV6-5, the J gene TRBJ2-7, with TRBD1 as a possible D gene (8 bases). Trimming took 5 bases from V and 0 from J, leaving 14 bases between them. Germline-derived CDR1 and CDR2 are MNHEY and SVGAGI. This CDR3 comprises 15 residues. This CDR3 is CASSLQGGNSYEQYF. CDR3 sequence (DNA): TGTGCCAGCAGTCTACAGGGGGGGAACTCCTACGAGCAGTACTTC.

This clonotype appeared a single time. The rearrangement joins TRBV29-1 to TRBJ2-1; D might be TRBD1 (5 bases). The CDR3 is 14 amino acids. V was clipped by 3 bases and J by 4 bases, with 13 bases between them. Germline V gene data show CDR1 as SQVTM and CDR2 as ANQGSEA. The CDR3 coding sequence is TGCAGCGTTGACCTGGACACTTTATACAATGAGCAGTTCTTC. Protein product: CSVDLDTLYNEQFF.

The CDR3 spells CASSLETGGLLELFF. CDR3 coding DNA: TGTGCCAGCAGCTTAGAGACAGGGGGCCTCTTGGAGCTGTTTTTT. This rearrangement joins TRBV7-9 to TRBJ2-2, with 10 bases fitting TRBD1. Germline-derived CDR1 and CDR2 are SEHNR and FQNEAQ (reference sequence). Unmatched junction bases numbered 6, after V lost 1 base and J lost 10 bases. This CDR3 contains 15 residues.

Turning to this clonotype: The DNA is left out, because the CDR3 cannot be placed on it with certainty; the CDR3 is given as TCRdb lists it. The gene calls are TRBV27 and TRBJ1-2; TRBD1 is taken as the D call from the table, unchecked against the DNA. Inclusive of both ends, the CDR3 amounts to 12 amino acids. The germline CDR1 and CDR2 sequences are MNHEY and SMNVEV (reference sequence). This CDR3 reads CASSFGQGAIFF.

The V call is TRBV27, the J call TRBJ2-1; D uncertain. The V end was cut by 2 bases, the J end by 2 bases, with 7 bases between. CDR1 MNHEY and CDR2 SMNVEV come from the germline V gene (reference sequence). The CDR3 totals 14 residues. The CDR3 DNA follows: TGTGCCAGCAGTTTAACGGGCCCCTACAATGAGCAGTTCTTC. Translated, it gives CASSLTGPYNEQFF.

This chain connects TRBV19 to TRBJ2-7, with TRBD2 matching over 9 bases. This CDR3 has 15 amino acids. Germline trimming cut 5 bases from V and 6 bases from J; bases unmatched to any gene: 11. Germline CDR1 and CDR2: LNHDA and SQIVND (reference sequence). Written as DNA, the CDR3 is TGTGCCAGTAGTGACCCTGGGACTAGCAGTTCCGAGCAGTACTTC. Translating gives CASSDPGTSSSEQYF.

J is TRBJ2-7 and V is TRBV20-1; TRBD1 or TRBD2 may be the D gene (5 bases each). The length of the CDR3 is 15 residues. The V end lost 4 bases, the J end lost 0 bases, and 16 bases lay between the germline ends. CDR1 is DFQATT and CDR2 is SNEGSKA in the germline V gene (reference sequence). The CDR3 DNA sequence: TGCAGTGCTACCTGGGGGAGCCCGAGCTCCTACGAGCAGTACTTC. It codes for CSATWGSPSSYEQYF.